Sequencing of this T cell receptor (beta chain) was carried out in a study of regulatory T cells in long-lasting Graves disease. Across the study: Over-5-year antithyroid drug use with positive TSH receptor antibodies defined persistent Graves' disease in the study. Findings and caveats of the study: Comparison showed that persistent patients shared more public clonotypes (about 2,700) than new patients (966). A reduction in accuracy may have resulted from the small sample size.

Details on this clonotype: Its antigen is undetermined.

Time point of the sample: persistent/refractory GD, antithyroid drugs over 5 years with positive TRAb. With RNA extracted from PBMCs as input, the TCR library was made. To make TCR beta libraries, researchers used iRepertoire HTBI primers and Arm-PCR of CDR3 regions. TCRdb re-derived calls from the multiplex PCR reads in MiXCR, one entry per CDR3 protein. Here the sample spans 650,000 to 700,000 distinct CDR3 sequences, 30% being singletons. Sample: peripheral blood mononuclear cells (PBMCs), taken when the disease was refractory, from a patient treated with antithyroid drugs. The TCR sequence derives from a female donor with Graves disease.

The chain's CDR3 is CSARDPSSREGTIYF. DNA for the CDR3: TGCAGTGCTAGAGATCCGTCGAGCAGGGAAGGGACCATATATTTT. The chain has TRBV20-1 and TRBJ1-3, with TRBD1 as a possible D gene (5 bases). The germline V and J ends were trimmed by 0 bases and 10 bases, with 19 bases remaining between them. Germline-derived CDR1 and CDR2 are DFQATT and SNEGSKA (reference sequence). This CDR3 has 15 amino acids.